Many counts were recorded for the clone carrying this T cell receptor (beta chain). Antigen unknown. Trimming took 10 bases from V and 2 from J, leaving 8 bases between them. The CDR3 has 11 residues. Prior to thyroid surgery, none of the patients had received any treatment. The authors' processing: Built for papillary thyroid cancer, a distant-metastasis classifier drew on CDR3 differences across clinicopathological groups. MiXCR was used by TCRdb to re-call the PCR reads. It is TCRdb's table, rather than the study itself, that gives the V and J calls and clone size. This table has around 23,000 clones, 20% to 30% appearing once. The sample comes from a study of metastatic and nonmetastatic thyroid tumors. Study-level information: Across blood and tumor or nodule tissue, repertoires from malignant and benign thyroid patients were compared with one another.

Findings and limits, study-wide: Within blood and tumor, benign nodules reportedly had significantly lower TCR beta diversity than malignant thyroid tumors did.

This chain links TRBV12-3 or TRBV12-4 with TRBJ1-2; unclear D gene. Material: blood. The receptor's source is a male donor with papillary thyroid cancer or a benign thyroid nodule (not recorded which). Some clones in this sample may be carry-over from other donors' samples. CDR3 DNA: TGTGCCACCTCCTGGAACTATGGCTACACCTTC. It encodes CATSWNYGYTF.